The rows below give T cell receptor beta chains drawn from one sample of a study of Tregs in tolerant kidney transplant recipients. Here immunoSEQ multiplex PCR was the method, and the copy in TCRdb shows in-frame clones only, minus some. This sample yields 75,000 to 100,000 clones, of which 93% are seen a single time; approximately 1.5% belongs to the top ten. Specimen: CD4+ T cells from blood (PBMCs), collected 12 months after the transplant. These receptors were taken from a human patient who received a combined kidney and bone marrow transplant. Some T cells may be the graft donor's. Each CDR3 is given with its conserved first and last residue. Fields, in order: clone size, J gene, D gene, V gene, CDR3 DNA, CDR3 protein. A D gene is named only where the DNA matches it firmly. Size tells how often a clone was seen (once, few, many) or the class of an expanded clone, and some rows leave it out.

. TRBJ2-5 . TRBV5-1 TGCGCCAGCAGCTTGGTATATTTCGGGGTCCAAGAGACCCAGTACTTC CASSLVYFGVQETQYF
. TRBJ2-5 . TRBV19 TGTGCCAGTAGTTCGACACAACAAGAGACCCAGTACTTC CASSSTQQETQYF
. TRBJ2-6 TRBD1 TRBV5-5 TGTGCCAGCACCATTCTACCGGGACAGAGCTCTGGGGCCAACGTCCTGACTTTC CASTILPGQSSGANVLTF
. TRBJ1-2 TRBD1 TRBV5-4 TGTGCCAGCAGCTTATTAGACAGGGAGAACTATGGCTACACCTTC CASSLLDRENYGYTF
. TRBJ2-1 . TRBV4-2 TGTGCCAGCAGCCAAGATGGTATGTTAGGAGCGGGTCTGTTCTTC CASSQDGMLGAGLFF
. TRBJ2-1 . TRBV27 TGTGCCAGCAGCTGGGCGTTAGGGGTAAACTACAATGAGCAGTTCTTC CASSWALGVNYNEQFF
. TRBJ2-3 TRBD1 TRBV4-3 TGCGCCAGCAGCTACCTCACAGGGGTTCCAGATACGCAGTATTTT CASSYLTGVPDTQYF
. TRBJ2-5 . TRBV7-2 TGTGCCAGCAGCCCGGGACAAAAGGGGGAGACCCAGTACTTC CASSPGQKGETQYF
. TRBJ1-2 . TRBV10-3 TGTGCCATCTTCCTTTCGGGCTACACCTTC CAIFLSGYTF
. TRBJ1-6 . TRBV28 TGTGCCAGCAGTTTTACGGGGTCCTATAATTCACCCCTCCACTTT CASSFTGSYNSPLHF
. TRBJ2-3 . TRBV2 TGTGCCAGCAGCGGGATGCCGGGACAATACACAGATACGCAGTATTTT CASSGMPGQYTDTQYF
. TRBJ1-6 . TRBV9 TGTGCCAGCTCCGAGCAGGCCAGCTCCTATAATTCCCCCCTCCACTTT CASSEQASSYNSPLHF
. TRBJ2-3 . TRBV5-4 TGTGCCAGCAGCAATGGCGGGGGCCGGGGAGATACGCAGTATTTT CASSNGGGRGDTQYF
. TRBJ1-4 . TRBV19 TGTGCCAGTAGTATTGCAGGGGTAAATGAAAAACTGTTTTTT CASSIAGVNEKLFF
. TRBJ2-2 TRBD2 TRBV7-2 TGTGCCAGCAGCTCATTAGCGGGGGGGGTGAACACCGGGGAGCTGTTTTTT CASSSLAGGVNTGELFF
once TRBJ1-4 . TRBV7-2 TGTGCCAGCAGCGGATCAATTGGAACAGGCGAAAAACTGTTTTTT CASSGSIGTGEKLFF
. TRBJ2-7 . TRBV2 TGTGCCAGCAAGGAAGTGAGGTACGAGCAGTACTTC CASKEVRYEQYF
. TRBJ2-7 . TRBV7-2 TGTGCCAGCAGCTTAAGGCGGGCGGACTCCTACGAGCAGTACTTC CASSLRRADSYEQYF
. TRBJ2-7 . TRBV6-5 TGTGCCAGCAGCCCCAGGGTGAGTGTGGACTACGAGCAGTACTTC CASSPRVSVDYEQYF
. TRBJ1-1 . TRBV2 TGTGCCAGCAGTTCGGACATTAACACTGAAGCTTTCTTT CASSSDINTEAFF
. TRBJ2-7 TRBD1 TRBV29-1 TGCAGCGTCGGGGACAGGAGCTCCTACGAGCAGTACTTC CSVGDRSSYEQYF
. TRBJ2-5 . TRBV12-5 TGTGCTAGTGGTTTGCCGCAGGGGAGCGAGACCCAGTACTTC CASGLPQGSETQYF
. TRBJ2-1 TRBD2 TRBV9 TGTGCCAGCAGCGCTAGGACTAGCGGGGGGGCCTCCTACAATGAGCAGTTCTTC CASSARTSGGASYNEQFF
. TRBJ2-2 TRBD2 TRBV11-1 TGTGCCAGCAGCTTAAACAGCGGGACGAACACCGGGGAGCTGTTTTTT CASSLNSGTNTGELFF
. TRBJ1-5 . TRBV5-8 TGTGCCAGCAGCTCCCGTAATCAGCCCCAGCATTTT CASSSRNQPQHF
. TRBJ1-1 . TRBV4-3 TGCGCCAGCAGCCGCTATGCTTACCGAGGGAAAGCTTTCTTT CASSRYAYRGKAFF
. TRBJ2-1 TRBD1 TRBV7-2 TGTGCCAGCAGCCCCAGACAGGGGCGTAATGAGCAGTTCTTC CASSPRQGRNEQFF
. TRBJ1-2 TRBD1 TRBV29-1 TGCAGCGGCCTCAGGGGGAAAGATGGCTACACCTTC CSGLRGKDGYTF
. TRBJ1-1 . TRBV6-5 TGTGCCAACCCTGCAGGGGCCGACACTGAAGCTTTCTTT CANPAGADTEAFF
. TRBJ2-3 TRBD2 TRBV2 TGTGCCAGCAACTTCGCGGGGGGGCAGAATACGCAGTATTTT CASNFAGGQNTQYF
. TRBJ1-1 . TRBV7-3 TGTGCCAGCAGCTTAAGTGGAGGCGGATACACTGAAGCTTTCTTT CASSLSGGGYTEAFF
once TRBJ2-3 . TRBV18 TGTGCCAGCTCACCCCCTAGGCCAGATACGCAGTATTTT CASSPPRPDTQYF
. TRBJ2-7 . TRBV5-1 TGCGCCAGCAGCCCCCGGACTGCGAGCTCCTACGAGCAGTACTTC CASSPRTASSYEQYF
. TRBJ1-4 TRBD1 TRBV11-2 TGTGCCAGCACCCCGGACAGGGCGGGGGAAAAACTGTTTTTT CASTPDRAGEKLFF
. TRBJ1-1 . TRBV4-2 TGTGCCAGCAGCCAACAAACAGGCGTGAACACTGAAGCTTTCTTT CASSQQTGVNTEAFF
once TRBJ1-2 . TRBV14 TGTGCCAGCAGCCAAGCGAACAGGGTTAATAACTATGGCTACACCTTC CASSQANRVNNYGYTF
. TRBJ2-7 TRBD1 TRBV5-4 TGTGCCAGCAGCACTCGTTTTGGGACAGGGGTATCCTACGAGCAGTACTTC CASSTRFGTGVSYEQYF
few TRBJ1-2 . TRBV11-2 TGTGCCAGCAGCTTAGGTCCCAGTTGGGGCTACACCTTC CASSLGPSWGYTF
. TRBJ2-7 . TRBV6-5 TGTGCCAGCAGTTATGGGAGCGGTCCACACCACGAGCAGTACTTC CASSYGSGPHHEQYF
. TRBJ2-1 . TRBV4-3 TGCGCCAGCAGCCAAGAGTTCCCTAGCGTAGTTGAGCAGTTCTTC CASSQEFPSVVEQFF
. TRBJ2-2 TRBD2 TRBV11-2 TGTGCCAGCAGCCCCCAGACTAGCGGCGCGAACACCGGGGAGCTGTTTTTT CASSPQTSGANTGELFF
. TRBJ2-7 TRBD1 TRBV11-1 TGTGCCAGCTCGGGGACAGCCTACGAGCAGTACTTC CASSGTAYEQYF
. TRBJ1-5 . TRBV30 TGTGCCTGGAGCTCGACAGGTTTGGGGCGCAATCAGCCCCAGCATTTT CAWSSTGLGRNQPQHF
. TRBJ2-1 . TRBV9 TGTGCCAGCAGCCGGGATCTTAGTGGGAATGAGCAGTTCTTC CASSRDLSGNEQFF
. TRBJ2-7 . TRBV30 TGTGCCTGGAGTGTAGGATATCAACAGGGCATCCCCTACGAGCAGTACTTC CAWSVGYQQGIPYEQYF
. TRBJ2-1 TRBD2 TRBV18 TGTGCCAGCTCCTCCGGGACTAACTCCTACAATGAGCAGTTCTTC CASSSGTNSYNEQFF
. TRBJ2-3 TRBD1 TRBV7-6 TGTGCCAGCAGCTTCGTCGGGACAGGGGCGGATACGCAGTATTTT CASSFVGTGADTQYF
. TRBJ2-7 . TRBV7-2 TGTGCCAGCAGCCCTAGCTCCGGCTACGAGCAGTACTTC CASSPSSGYEQYF
. TRBJ1-5 TRBD1 TRBV28 TGTGCCAGCCTAGACAGGGGTAATCAGCCCCAGCATTTT CASLDRGNQPQHF
few TRBJ1-1 TRBD1 TRBV7-8 TGTGCCAGCCGTTCCCGTTTGGGACAGGAGCCAAAGAACACTGAAGCTTTCTTT CASRSRLGQEPKNTEAFF
. TRBJ2-1 TRBD2 TRBV5-1 TGCGCCAGCAGCTTTACGAGCGGGGGTTACAATGAGCAGTTCTTC CASSFTSGGYNEQFF
. TRBJ1-2 . TRBV4-2 TGTGCCAGCAGCCAAGAATCCCAGGTCCGCTATGGCTACACCTTC CASSQESQVRYGYTF
. TRBJ1-6 . TRBV10-3 TGTGCCATCAGTGAGTCCTTGTCAGGGACTAATTCCCCCCTCCACTTT CAISESLSGTNSPLHF
. TRBJ2-3 . TRBV7-3 TGTGCCAGCAGCCTACCTGGGCGCCTCGGGAATACGCAGTATTTT CASSLPGRLGNTQYF